Sequencing of this T cell receptor beta chain was carried out in a study of cytomegalovirus exposure and HLA in healthy donors. Study outcomes and limitations: Further analysis, carried out later, found HLA-associated TCR beta chains more clonally expanded than equally common other chains.

Trimming pared 5 bases from V and 6 bases from J, leaving 10 bases between. Germline V lookup: CDR1 MDHEN, CDR2 SYDVKM. The CDR3 is 12 amino acids. 13 Jbeta primers and 60 Vbeta primers were used for the PCR. Sequencing was performed with immunoSEQ multiplex PCR; in TCRdb, only in-frame clones are kept and a portion is missing. The table includes over 95,000 clones, roughly 80% detected once. Remarks on this clone: The antigen remains undetermined.

Sequencing input: PBMCs. The TCR originated in a man aged 35 to 55 in good health and CMV-seronegative. The V gene is TRBV28, the J gene TRBJ1-2; maybe TRBD1 (5 bases). The CDR3 sequence: CASSPGTNGYTF. CDR3 coding DNA: TGTGCCAGCAGTCCCGGGACTAATGGCTACACCTTC.